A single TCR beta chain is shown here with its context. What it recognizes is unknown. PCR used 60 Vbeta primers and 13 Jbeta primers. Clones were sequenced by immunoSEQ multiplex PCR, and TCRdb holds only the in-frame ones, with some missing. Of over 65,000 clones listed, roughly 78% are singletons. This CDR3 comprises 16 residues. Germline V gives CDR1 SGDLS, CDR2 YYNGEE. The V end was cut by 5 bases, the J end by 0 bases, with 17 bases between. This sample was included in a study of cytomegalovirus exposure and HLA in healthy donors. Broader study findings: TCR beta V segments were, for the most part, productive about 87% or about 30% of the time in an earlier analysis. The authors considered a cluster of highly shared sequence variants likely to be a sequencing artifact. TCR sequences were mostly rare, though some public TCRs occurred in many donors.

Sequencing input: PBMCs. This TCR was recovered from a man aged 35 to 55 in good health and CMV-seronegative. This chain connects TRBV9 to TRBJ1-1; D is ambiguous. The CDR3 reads CASRPTHGSLNTEAFF. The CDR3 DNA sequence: TGTGCCAGCAGACCCACCCACGGTTCCTTGAACACTGAAGCTTTCTTT.